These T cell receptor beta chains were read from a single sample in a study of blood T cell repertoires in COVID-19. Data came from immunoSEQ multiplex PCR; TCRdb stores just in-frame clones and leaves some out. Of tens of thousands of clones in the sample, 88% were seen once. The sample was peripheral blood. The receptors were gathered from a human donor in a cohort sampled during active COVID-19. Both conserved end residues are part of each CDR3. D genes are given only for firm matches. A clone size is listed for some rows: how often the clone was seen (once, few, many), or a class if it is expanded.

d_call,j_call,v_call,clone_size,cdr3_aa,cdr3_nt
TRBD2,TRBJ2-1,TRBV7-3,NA,CASSFNLVSGTRPNDNEQFF,TGTGCCAGCAGCTTCAATTTGGTTAGCGGGACGCGACCTAATGACAATGAGCAGTTCTTC
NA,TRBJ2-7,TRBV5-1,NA,CASSLGTGYSYEQYF,TGCGCCAGCAGCTTGGGAACAGGGTATTCCTACGAGCAGTACTTC
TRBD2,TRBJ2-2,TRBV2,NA,CASSDGLAGRAGELFF,TGTGCCAGCAGTGATGGACTAGCGGGACGTGCCGGGGAGCTGTTTTTT
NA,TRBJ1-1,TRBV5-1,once,CASSSTAKSTNTEAFF,TGCGCCAGCAGCTCGACAGCTAAATCCACGAACACTGAAGCTTTCTTT
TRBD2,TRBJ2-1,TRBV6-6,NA,CASSYGSGGDNEQFF,TGTGCCAGCAGTTACGGGTCGGGGGGTGACAATGAGCAGTTCTTC
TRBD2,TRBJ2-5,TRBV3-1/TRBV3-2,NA,CASSHSGTSKETQYF,TGTGCCAGCAGCCACAGCGGGACCTCCAAGGAGACCCAGTACTTC
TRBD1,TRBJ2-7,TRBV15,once,CATSTGTGSRYEQYF,TGTGCCACCAGCACGGGGACAGGGTCTAGGTACGAGCAGTACTTC
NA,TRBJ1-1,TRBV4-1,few,CASSQDQGRIEAFF,TGCGCCAGCAGCCAAGATCAGGGGCGGATTGAAGCTTTCTTT
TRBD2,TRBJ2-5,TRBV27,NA,CASKSYLAGGQETQYF,TGTGCCAGCAAAAGTTACCTAGCGGGGGGGCAGGAGACCCAGTACTTC
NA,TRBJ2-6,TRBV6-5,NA,CASRRSGANVLTF,TGTGCCAGCAGGAGGTCTGGGGCCAACGTCCTGACTTTC
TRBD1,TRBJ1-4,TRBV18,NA,CASSPAGQDEKLFF,TGTGCCAGCTCACCGGCGGGACAGGATGAAAAACTGTTTTTT
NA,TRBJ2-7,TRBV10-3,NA,CAISESESSYEQYF,TGTGCCATCAGTGAGTCCGAGAGTTCCTACGAGCAGTACTTC
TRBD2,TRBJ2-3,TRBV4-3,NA,CASSQDYAGGPGTQYF,TGCGCCAGCAGCCAAGATTATGCGGGAGGGCCGGGTACGCAGTATTTT
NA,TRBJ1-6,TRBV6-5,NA,CASSYAGQNSPLHF,TGTGCCAGCAGTTACGCAGGGCAAAATTCACCCCTCCACTTT
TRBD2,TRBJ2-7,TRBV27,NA,CASSLSKGRAVGYEQYF,TGTGCCAGCAGTTTATCGAAGGGGAGGGCCGTGGGGTACGAGCAGTACTTC
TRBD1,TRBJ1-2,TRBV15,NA,CATSRSGKGAGPGTF,TGTGCCACCAGCCGCTCGGGGAAGGGGGCGGGACCTGGCACCTTC
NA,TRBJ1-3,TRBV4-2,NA,CASSQGLGTTGNTIYF,TGTGCCAGCAGCCAAGGCCTCGGGACAACTGGAAACACCATATATTTT
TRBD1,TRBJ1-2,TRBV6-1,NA,CASSEGQGASGYTF,TGTGCCAGCAGTGAGGGACAGGGGGCGTCCGGCTACACCTTC
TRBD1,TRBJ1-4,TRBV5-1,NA,CASSYRGGDEKLFF,TGCGCCAGCAGCTACAGGGGGGGTGATGAAAAACTGTTTTTT
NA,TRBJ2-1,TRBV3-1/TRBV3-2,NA,CASSQDPTYNEQFF,TGTGCCAGCAGCCAAGACCCAACCTACAATGAGCAGTTCTTC
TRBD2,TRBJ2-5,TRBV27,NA,CASSLTGGETQYF,TGTGCCAGCAGTTTAACGGGGGGAGAGACCCAGTACTTC
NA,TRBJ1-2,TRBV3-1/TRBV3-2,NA,CASSSTVTRYGYTF,TGTGCCAGCAGTTCGACAGTTACCCGCTATGGCTACACCTTC
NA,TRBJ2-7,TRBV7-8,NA,CASSLEEGFLYEQYF,TGTGCCAGCAGCTTAGAGGAGGGGTTCTTGTACGAGCAGTACTTC
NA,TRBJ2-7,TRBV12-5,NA,CASGLGASSSYEQYF,TGTGCTAGTGGTTTGGGCGCAAGTTCTTCCTACGAGCAGTACTTC
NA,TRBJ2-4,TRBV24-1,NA,CATSDSDRRLGNIQYF,TGTGCCACCAGTGATTCGGACAGACGCCTGGGCAACATTCAGTACTTC
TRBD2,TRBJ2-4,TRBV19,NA,CASRAGALQNIQYF,TGTGCCAGTAGAGCGGGAGCCCTCCAAAACATTCAGTACTTC
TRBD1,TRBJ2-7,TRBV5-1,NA,CASSSDRVYEQYF,TGCGCCAGCAGCTCCGACAGGGTTTACGAGCAGTACTTC
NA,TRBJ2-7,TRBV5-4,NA,CASSLGSGDEQYF,TGTGCCAGCAGCTTAGGTTCCGGAGACGAGCAGTACTTC
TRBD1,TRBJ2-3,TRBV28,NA,CASSLYSTGWVADTQYF,TGTGCCAGCAGTTTATATTCGACAGGGTGGGTCGCAGATACGCAGTATTTT
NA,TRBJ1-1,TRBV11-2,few,CASSLALPTEAFF,TGTGCCAGCAGCTTAGCCCTACCCACTGAAGCTTTCTTT
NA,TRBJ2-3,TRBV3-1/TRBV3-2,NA,CASSESATQYF,TGTGCCAGCAGCGAGAGCGCGACGCAGTATTTT
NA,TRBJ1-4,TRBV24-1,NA,CATSDSREANEKLFF,TGTGCCACCAGTGACAGCAGGGAAGCTAATGAAAAACTGTTTTTT
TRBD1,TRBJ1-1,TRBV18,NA,CASSLTGTNTEAFF,TGTGCCAGCTCGCTGACAGGGACGAACACTGAAGCTTTCTTT
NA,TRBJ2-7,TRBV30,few,CALGRGSGEQYF,TGTGCCTTAGGAAGGGGGAGCGGCGAGCAGTACTTC
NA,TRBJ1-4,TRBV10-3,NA,CATRGGGAREKLFF,TGTGCCACCCGGGGAGGGGGGGCAAGGGAAAAACTGTTTTTT
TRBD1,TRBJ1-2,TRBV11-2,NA,CASSPGQGRPYGYTF,TGTGCCAGCAGTCCCGGACAGGGGCGGCCCTATGGCTACACCTTC
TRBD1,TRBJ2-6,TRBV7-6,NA,CASSSGGLGANVLTF,TGTGCCAGCAGCTCAGGGGGCCTGGGGGCCAACGTCCTGACTTTC
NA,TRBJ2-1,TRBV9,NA,CASSMRTGRDEQFF,TGTGCCAGCAGCATGCGGACAGGGAGGGATGAGCAGTTCTTC
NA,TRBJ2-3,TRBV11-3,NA,CASSPPTDTQYF,TGTGCCAGCAGCCCCCCGACAGATACGCAGTATTTT
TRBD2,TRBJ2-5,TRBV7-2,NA,CASTAGVETQYF,TGTGCCAGCACCGCGGGAGTTGAGACCCAGTACTTC
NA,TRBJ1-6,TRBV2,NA,CASSLPTGMGNSPLHF,TGTGCCAGCAGTCTTCCTACAGGGATGGGTAATTCACCCCTCCACTTT
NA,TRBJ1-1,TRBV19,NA,CASSLHQGRSTEAFF,TGTGCCAGTAGTCTGCACCAAGGGAGGAGCACTGAAGCTTTCTTT
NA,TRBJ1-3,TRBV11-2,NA,CASSSTGIGNTIYF,TGTGCCAGCAGCTCCACAGGCATCGGAAACACCATATATTTT
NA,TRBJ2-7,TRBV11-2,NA,CASSLQPTYYEQYF,TGTGCCAGCAGCTTACAGCCGACTTACTACGAGCAGTACTTC